This T cell receptor (beta chain) was captured in a study of cytomegalovirus exposure and HLA in healthy donors. The wider study: The study's early data release held roughly 90 million unique TCRs from HLA-typed donors. Study results and limitations: Later analysis identified around 15,000 TCR beta sequences associated with HLA alleles, using a false discovery rate threshold of 0.05. In a later analysis, parvovirus B19, influenza, CMV and Epstein-Barr virus appeared linked to several top co-occurrence clusters. TCR sequences were mostly rare, though some public TCRs occurred in many donors.

The CDR3 runs 14 residues. Trimming cost V 7 bases and J 1 base, with 10 bases left between them. The V gene's germline CDR1 is LNHDA and CDR2 SQIVND (reference sequence). With 60 Vbeta and 13 Jbeta primers, the PCR was carried out. The protocol was immunoSEQ multiplex PCR, while the TCRdb copy is restricted to in-frame clones and leaves out a portion. The table has 150,000 or so clones, roughly 70% seen once. Regarding this clone: Its antigen remains unidentified.

This clonotype was obtained from a man aged 18 to 30 in good health and CMV-seropositive. The V and J genes are TRBV19 and TRBJ2-2; unclear D gene. The sequenced material came from PBMCs. CDR3 loop: CASTPRLNTGELFF. The DNA for the CDR3 is TGTGCCAGTACCCCGCGCCTGAACACCGGGGAGCTGTTTTTT. Drawing the rest from reference TRBV19 and TRBJ2-2, the complete variable domain is DGGITQSPKYLFRKEGQNVTLSCEQNLNHDAMYWYRQDPGQGLRLIYYSQIVNDFQKGDIAEGYSVSREKKESFPLTVTSAQKNPTAFYLCASTPRLNTGELFFGEGSRLTVL.